Below, 15 T cell receptor beta chains from the same sample are listed, as sequenced in a study of T cells in Graves' hyperthyroidism and ophthalmopathy. RNA transcripts gave rise to amplified TCR beta CDR3 regions. With the HTBI primer set, the TCR CDR3 went through a first round of RT-PCR. TCRdb called the multiplex PCR reads again in MiXCR, with one record for every CDR3 protein. The table lists 450,000 to 550,000 distinct CDR3 sequences, around 24% of them singletons, with 11% in the top ten. The sample consisted of blood. These receptors originate from a woman in her twenties or thirties with Graves' ophthalmopathy.

This clonotype appeared many times. This sequence joins TRBV10-3 and TRBJ2-7, with D tentatively TRBD1 (5 bases). Looked up from germline, CDR1 is ENHRY and CDR2 is SYGVKD. CDR3 length: 12 amino acids. V was cut by 5 bases and J by 6 bases, with 11 bases left in between. In nucleotides, the CDR3 is TGTGCCATCAGTCTTCAGGGTTCCGAGCAGTACTTC. Amino acid sequence: CAISLQGSEQYF.

This clonotype was seen ten or more times. The J gene is TRBJ2-5, the V gene TRBV7-9, with a weak D call TRBD2 (7 bases). This CDR3 comprises 15 residues. Trimming pared 0 bases from V and 4 bases from J, leaving 12 bases between. Germline loops: CDR1 SEHNR, CDR2 FQNEAQ (reference sequence). Here the CDR3 DNA reads TGTGCCAGCAGCTTAGCGCTGGGGGGGCCAGAGACCCAGTACTTC. This encodes CASSLALGGPETQYF.

This clonotype was seen ten or more times. The rearrangement links TRBV2 to TRBJ1-5; D gene uncertain. The CDR3 is made up of 14 amino acids. Germline V lookup: CDR1 SNHLY, CDR2 FYNNEI. V gave up 2 bases and J gave up 5 bases, with 10 bases separating them. The CDR3 loop is CASSEPAIYQPQHF. The CDR3 DNA sequence: TGTGCCAGCAGTGAACCAGCAATTTATCAGCCCCAGCATTTT.

This clonotype was picked up many times. The chain is built from TRBV11-2 and TRBJ2-5; the match to TRBD1 covers 8 bases. This CDR3 comprises 17 residues. The germline CDR1 and CDR2 sequences are SGHAT and FQNNGV. The trim removed 2 bases at V and 3 bases at J, leaving 11 bases unmatched. CDR3 region: CASSLLRTGTRKETQYF. CDR3 sequence (DNA): TGTGCCAGCAGCTTACTACGGACAGGGACAAGGAAAGAGACCCAGTACTTC.

This chain connects TRBV12-3 or TRBV12-4 to TRBJ1-2; 8 bases match TRBD1. V was clipped by 6 bases and J by 5 bases; unmatched bases: 14. The CDR3 loop spans 16 amino acids. The CDR3 protein is CASSRSRGREVYGYTF. The CDR3, as DNA: TGTGCCAGCAGCCGATCCAGGGGGCGGGAAGTTTATGGCTACACCTTC.

In its sample, this clonotype was seen many times. The chain carries TRBV12-5 and TRBJ1-5; 8 bases are shared with TRBD1. The germline V gene encodes CDR1 LGHNT and CDR2 FRNRAP. The CDR3 has 17 amino acids. Trimming at V came to 3 bases and at J to 2 bases, leaving 9 bases not matched to a gene. The CDR3 sequence: CASGLNTGGRGNQPQHF. CDR3 DNA: TGTGCTAGTGGTTTAAATACAGGGGGACGAGGCAATCAGCCCCAGCATTTT.

The table lists this clonotype with many counts. The J gene is TRBJ2-6, the V gene TRBV6-1; D is ambiguous. The CDR3 loop spans 14 amino acids. Germline values: CDR1 MNHNS, CDR2 SASEGT. The V and J ends lost 5 bases and 4 bases respectively, with 9 bases between them. Here the CDR3 reads CASSSSVGANVLTF. DNA for the CDR3: TGTGCCAGCAGTAGTTCAGTGGGGGCCAACGTCCTGACTTTC.

This clonotype was detected a few times. The chain recombines TRBV6-1 with TRBJ2-4; D tentatively fits TRBD1 or TRBD2 (6 bases each). From germline, CDR1 is MNHNS and CDR2 SASEGT. This CDR3 contains 17 residues. The V end lost 0 bases, the J end lost 1 base, and 13 bases lay between the germline ends. CDR3 nucleotide sequence: TGTGCCAGCAGTGAAGCGAACTTAGGGGGGGCCAAAAACATTCAGTACTTC. It is translated as CASSEANLGGAKNIQYF.

This clonotype has ten or more counts. V and J are TRBV19 and TRBJ1-5; D is unclear. Trimming left V 5 bases short and J 7 bases short, with 21 bases between. The CDR3 loop spans 16 amino acids. Looked up from germline, CDR1 is LNHDA and CDR2 is SQIVND (reference sequence). CDR3 DNA: TGTGCCAGTAGTGCTATTCGGACGGTAGTAGGGCAGCCCCAGCATTTT. Protein sequence: CASSAIRTVVGQPQHF.

The chain joins TRBV18 to TRBJ1-2; no clear D. This CDR3 contains 15 residues. V dropped 6 bases and J dropped 3 bases, with 17 bases sitting between them. Per the germline V gene, CDR1 is KGHSH and CDR2 is LQKENI. The CDR3 loop is CASSPTHDGDYGYTF. DNA of the CDR3: TGTGCCAGCTCTCCAACCCACGACGGCGACTATGGCTACACCTTC.

The J gene is TRBJ1-1, the V gene TRBV10-3; 7 positions match TRBD1. Trimming took 6 bases from V and 1 from J; bases not matched to a gene: 8. This CDR3 has 15 amino acids. Germline CDR1 ENHRY, CDR2 SYGVKD. CDR3 sequence (DNA): TGTGCCATCAGGAAAACAGGGGACGCGAACACTGAAGCTTTCTTT. Translated, it gives CAIRKTGDANTEAFF.

This clonotype has a count of ten or more. The gene calls are TRBV6-1 and TRBJ1-5; D is ambiguous. V gave up 6 bases and J gave up 2 bases, with 11 bases separating them. Germline loops: CDR1 MNHNS, CDR2 SASEGT. The CDR3 has 14 residues. The CDR3 loop reads CASSTFSGNQPQHF. In nucleotides, the CDR3 is TGTGCCAGCAGCACGTTTAGTGGCAATCAGCCCCAGCATTTT.

The table lists this clonotype with many counts. The V call is TRBV19, the J call TRBJ1-1; maybe TRBD1 (5 bases). The CDR3 contains 15 residues. The germline CDR1 and CDR2 sequences are LNHDA and SQIVND (reference sequence). Trimming cost V 10 bases and J 4 bases, with 22 bases left between them. CDR3 protein: CATSGGRNHGTEAFF. CDR3 nucleotides: TGTGCCACCAGCGGGGGAAGGAATCATGGCACTGAAGCTTTCTTT.

This clonotype occurred a few times. This sequence joins TRBV10-3 and TRBJ2-2, with D perhaps TRBD1 (6 bases). V was shortened by 8 bases and J by 5 bases, with 15 bases between the two germline ends. Germline lookup yields CDR1 ENHRY and CDR2 SYGVKD. The CDR3 runs to 14 residues. The CDR3 loop reads CAIGRGTGTGELFF. The DNA for the CDR3 is TGTGCCATCGGCAGGGGTACGGGGACCGGGGAGCTGTTTTTT.

The table lists this clonotype with many counts. The rearrangement links TRBV12-3 or TRBV12-4 to TRBJ2-7; D is ambiguous. The CDR3 is 15 residues long. The V end was cut by 2 bases, the J end by 1 base, with 12 bases between. CDR3 sequence (DNA): TGTGCCAGCAGTTTATGGGGTACCGTATCCTACGAGCAGTACTTC. It is translated as CASSLWGTVSYEQYF.